This T cell receptor (beta chain) appears in the sequencing data of a study of Ad26.COV2.S vaccination and SARS-CoV-2 variants. Background on the study: Into the muscle, Ad26.COV2.S was dosed once or twice, 56 days apart.

V was cut by 8 bases and J by 5 bases, with 15 bases left in between. CDR1 is LNHDA and CDR2 is SQIVND in the germline V gene (reference sequence). CDR3 length: 14 amino acids. Method: immunoSEQ multiplex PCR; TCRdb's copy keeps in-frame clones and lacks some. The sample contains about 390,000 clones, about 85% of which appear only once. The treatment is: roughly 20 received Ad26.COV2.S at low or high dose, single or two shots; about 5 received placebo; per-sample allocation not given. At day 63 after the first vaccine or placebo injection, samples were drawn. In Boston, an adult donor aged 18-55 years took part.

The chain recombines TRBV19 with TRBJ2-2; the D call may be TRBD1 or TRBD2 (6 bases each). Sample: peripheral blood, taken in a trial of Ad26.COV2.S vaccine versus placebo. The receptor's source is a person aged 18-65 years who received the Ad26.COV2.S COVID-19 vaccine or a placebo. The CDR3 loop is CASSPGARTGELFF. CDR3 coding DNA: TGTGCCAGTTCTCCGGGGGCGCGGACCGGGGAGCTGTTTTTT.